This T cell receptor (beta chain) was identified in a study of cytomegalovirus exposure and HLA in healthy donors. With V trimmed by 5 bases and J by 2 bases, 6 bases remained unmatched. CDR1 is MNHEY, CDR2 SMNVEV, per germline (reference sequence). The CDR3 loop spans 15 amino acids. As to this clone: Antigen: not known.

Overall study results and limits: Across donors, most TCRs were seen rarely, yet some public ones were widespread.

Vbeta (60) and Jbeta (13) primers were used in the PCR. Under the authors' procedure: An analysis performed later counted about 80 million unique TCR beta chains (approximately 10 million of them shared). This table comes from immunoSEQ multiplex PCR, and its TCRdb copy is limited to in-frame clones, with some not included. The V and J calls and the clone size are those of that table, but D and trimming were determined from the DNA. The sample records 90,000 to 120,000 clones, roughly 85% being singletons. The chain has TRBV27 and TRBJ2-7; 10 nucleotides line up with TRBD1. The sequence derives from a man aged 55 to 70 in good health and CMV-seropositive. Sequencing was done on a sample of PBMCs. CDR3 DNA sequence: TGTGCCAGCAGTCCGGGACAGGGGAGGACCTACGAGCAGTACTTC. Translating gives CASSPGQGRTYEQYF.